This T cell receptor beta chain comes out of a study of T cell responses to AZD1222 COVID-19 vaccine. Study-level points and caveats: Donors were chiefly white British, with a greater number of females, and clonal diversity was perhaps underestimated. Reportedly, nearly half the spike-specific TCRs target unmutated variant regions.

Repertoires were generated with immunoSEQ multiplex PCR, while TCRdb's copy carries only in-frame clones and drops some. The sample carries 120,000 or so clones, approximately 90% recorded once. Pooled in the analysis were second doses at about 4 or about 12 weeks. The ends were cut back, 5 bases at V and 8 bases at J, with 15 bases in the middle. This CDR3 has 14 amino acids. Germline values: CDR1 MDHEN, CDR2 SYDVKM. As for this clone: The antigen is undetermined.

The origin of this receptor is an adult who received the AZD1222 COVID-19 vaccine. This chain joins TRBV28 and TRBJ1-4, with D hard to call. The source was peripheral blood, collected 28 days after the second AZD1222 dose. In DNA, the CDR3 is TGTGCCAGCAGTCTCCAAGGGAGGCAGGAAAAACTGTTTTTT. Amino acids: CASSLQGRQEKLFF.